This TCR beta chain emerged from a study of shared clonotypes between healthy human individuals. Across the whole study: The plates for each donor numbered three CD4 naive, three CD4 memory, two CD8 naive and one CD8 memory.

V was pared by 3 bases and J by 2 bases, with 7 bases between. The CDR3 loop spans 13 amino acids. The germline CDR1 and CDR2 sequences are SGHVS and FNYEAQ. CD45RO-negative, CCR7-positively selected cells formed the naive CD8 fraction, excluding terminally differentiated effector memory CD45RA+ cells. The input for sorted-subset replicate PCRs was 200 to 250 ng DNA, around 30,000 T cell genomes. In the original analysis: ImmunoSEQ sequences covered only the junction and lacked quality scores; filtering therefore differed. Assay used: immunoSEQ multiplex PCR; TCRdb lists only in-frame clones, some missing. The V and J calls and clone size are taken from that table; D and trimming were inferred from the DNA. The sample has around 700,000 clones; just over 90% are singletons.

The sequence derives from a man between 25 and 39 years old in good health. The sequenced sample was naive CD8+ T cells sorted from blood. This chain joins TRBV7-6 and TRBJ2-5, with D unresolved. CDR3 nucleotide sequence: TGTGCCAGCAGCTTGGATTTTCAAGAGACCCAGTACTTC. Its protein is CASSLDFQETQYF.